The clone carrying this T cell receptor (beta chain) was recorded at least ten times. Amplification of TCR beta CDR3 regions used RNA as the template. The HTBI primer set drove a first-round RT-PCR of the TCR CDR3. MiXCR was run by TCRdb on the multiplex PCR reads, yielding one entry per CDR3 protein. In the table there are 400,000 to 600,000 distinct CDR3 sequences, less than 25% of which are singletons. This entry comes from a study of T cells in Graves' hyperthyroidism and ophthalmopathy. Study-wide context: Upon initial diagnosis and before any treatment, peripheral blood was collected.

CDR3 length: 15 amino acids. Trimming at V came to 3 bases and at J to 2 bases, leaving 7 bases not matched to a gene. Germline CDR1 is MNHEY and CDR2 is SMNVEV (reference sequence). Sequenced input: blood. This rearrangement joins TRBV27 to TRBJ2-7; 7 nucleotides align to TRBD2. The receptor was isolated from a man between 18 and 29 years old with Graves' hyperthyroidism. The CDR3 loop reads CASSLRDYYTYEQYF. Written as DNA, the CDR3 is TGTGCCAGCAGTTTGCGGGACTACTATACCTACGAGCAGTACTTC.